The sequence of this TCR beta chain was determined in a study of CD8 T cells in ankylosing spondylitis. Study-wide points: Disease-linked clones reportedly showed significant enrichment in matched ankylosing spondylitis synovial fluid. There was a TCR beta motif, made of several highly homologous variants, that appeared characteristic of ankylosing spondylitis blood. There were earlier reports of some motif variants in reactive arthritis synovial fluid and blood. Disease-linked clones bore a CD8+ phenotype, appearing relatively rarely in peripheral blood.

The authors made TCR beta libraries by quantitative 5'-RACE with molecular barcodes. TCRdb recomputed calls from the 5' RACE reads with MiXCR, one row per CDR3 protein. Among approximately 220,000 distinct CDR3 sequences, around 18% were seen once, and the ten largest hold approximately 40%. This clonotype has a handful of counts. The antigen is undetermined. The CDR3 runs 15 residues. Trimming cost V 3 bases and J 8 bases; bases outside gene matches: 10. CDR1 and CDR2 from the germline V gene are SGDLS and YYNGEE. The chain couples TRBV9 to TRBJ2-1, with TRBD2 identical over 8 bases. The sequencing input was blood, either unsorted or a sorted T cell fraction (not recorded which). The receptor comes from a male donor with ankylosing spondylitis. The CDR3 spells CASSASSGSTHEQFF. The DNA of the CDR3 is TGTGCCAGCAGCGCCAGCAGCGGGAGTACCCATGAGCAGTTCTTC. The complete variable domain, with remaining parts taken from reference TRBV9 and TRBJ2-1, reads DSGVTQTPKHLITATGQRVTLRCSPRSGDLSVYWYQQSLDQGLQFLIQYYNGEERAKGNILERFSAQQFPDLHSELNLSSLELGDSALYFCASSASSGSTHEQFFGPGTRLTVL.